The 8 T cell receptor beta chains below all came from one sample that was sequenced in a study of STAT3 mutations in large granular lymphocyte leukemia. Study observations and caveats: Every T-LGLL patient had at least one immunodominant TCRbeta clonotype.

These receptors' targets are unknown. Some clones are missing from TCRdb's copy, which holds only in-frame ones; the method was immunoSEQ multiplex PCR. This sample yields 10,000 to 15,000 clones, of which about 70% are seen a single time; less than 50% belongs to the top ten. What was sequenced was peripheral blood mononuclear cells. Receptors were obtained from a man between 60 and 75 years old with T-cell large granular lymphocyte leukemia. Some clones in this sample may be carry-over from other donors' samples.

This clone was seen more than once but under ten times. This chain joins TRBV5-5 and TRBJ2-2; 10 nucleotides match TRBD1. V shed 4 bases, J shed 3 bases, and the junction held 3 bases outside the gene matches. The germline CDR1 and CDR2 sequences are SGHKS and YYEKEE (reference sequence). The CDR3 loop spans 15 amino acids. The CDR3 region is CASSIGTGDTGELFF. The CDR3 DNA reads TGTGCCAGCAGCATCGGGACAGGGGACACCGGGGAGCTGTTTTTT.

The V gene is TRBV5-1, the J gene TRBJ1-2; D is undetermined. V gave up 0 bases and J gave up 3 bases, with 3 bases separating them. The CDR3 covers 12 residues. CDR1 is SGHRS and CDR2 is YFSETQ in the germline V gene. In DNA form, the CDR3 reads TGCGCCAGCAGCTTGGAGGACTATGGCTACACCTTC. As protein: CASSLEDYGYTF.

The chain recombines TRBV30 with TRBJ2-4; TRBD2 aligns across 9 bases. The CDR3 spans 15 residues. Unmatched junction bases numbered 11, after V lost 3 bases and J lost 8 bases. Germline V lookup: CDR1 GTSNPN, CDR2 SVGIG (reference sequence). The CDR3 reads CAWRPGISGSDIQYF. The CDR3 coding sequence is TGTGCCTGGAGGCCCGGTATTAGCGGGAGTGACATTCAGTACTTC.

The CDR3 DNA sequence: TGTGCCAGCAGCTTAGTCAATGCCTTGAGCTCTGGAAACACCATATATTTT. It specifies CASSLVNALSSGNTIYF. The chain recombines TRBV7-9 with TRBJ1-3, with D uncertain. The CDR3 length is 17 residues. V dropped 1 base and J dropped 0 bases, with 13 bases sitting between them. CDR1 is SEHNR, CDR2 FQNEAQ, per germline (reference sequence).

V is TRBV6-6 and J is TRBJ2-7, with 9 bases fitting TRBD1. V lost 5 bases and J lost 0; bases outside the gene matches: 5. CDR3 length: 15 residues. Germline CDR1 MNHNY, CDR2 SVGAGI (reference sequence). CDR3 nucleotides: TGTGCCAGCAGTCACGGACAGGGGAGCTCCTACGAGCAGTACTTC. Protein product: CASSHGQGSSYEQYF.

The chain links TRBV9 to TRBJ1-1; D not certain. The V gene lost 1 base and the J gene lost 1 base, with 8 bases spanning the gap. CDR1 is SGDLS, CDR2 YYNGEE, per germline. This CDR3 comprises 14 residues. The CDR3 DNA is TGTGCCAGCAGCGTAACGCAGCCGAACACTGAAGCTTTCTTT. It encodes CASSVTQPNTEAFF.

The chain recombines TRBV6-1 with TRBJ2-7; 9 bases line up with TRBD2. V shed 0 bases, J shed 0 bases, and the junction held 24 bases outside the gene matches. CDR3 length: 23 residues. CDR1 is MNHNS and CDR2 is SASEGT in the germline V gene. This CDR3 is CASSEALLTGTSHLRGSSYEQYF. CDR3 nucleotide sequence: TGTGCCAGCAGTGAAGCGCTTTTGACCGGGACTAGCCACCTACGGGGAAGCTCCTACGAGCAGTACTTC.

The V call is TRBV14, the J call TRBJ1-1; D is ambiguous. Germline values: CDR1 SGHDN, CDR2 FVKESK. Trimming removed 1 base at V and 2 bases at J, with 14 bases between. The CDR3 consists of 16 residues. The CDR3 spells CASSQGKDLRNTEAFF. The CDR3, as DNA: TGTGCCAGCAGCCAAGGAAAGGATTTGAGAAACACTGAAGCTTTCTTT.